One sample yielded the 29 T cell receptor beta chains listed below, sequenced in a study of human T cells and chemical hapten exposure. Time point specified: pre-sensitization, week 0. Treatment here: therapeutic diphenylcyclopropenone sensitization with weekly scalp DPC. Each CDR3 protein is one row after TCRdb ran MiXCR on the RACE reads. The sample records around 100,000 distinct CDR3 sequences, under 14% being singletons. Sequencing was performed on whole blood, taken in connection with sensitization to the hapten diphenylcyclopropenone (DPC). The receptor source for this set is a woman in her sixties or seventies with alopecia areata. Some clones in this sample may be carry-over from other donors' samples.

The sample holds many counts of this clonotype. The CDR3 protein is CASSDRGTSSYNEQFF. The CDR3 region has the DNA TGTGCCAGTAGTGACAGGGGGACGAGCTCCTACAATGAGCAGTTCTTC. The gene calls are TRBV19 and TRBJ2-1; 9 bases agree with TRBD1. V dropped 5 bases and J dropped 0; count of bases not matched to a gene: 5. CDR3 length: 16 residues. Germline CDR1 reads LNHDA; CDR2 reads SQIVND (reference sequence).

There are many counts of this clonotype. The chain carries TRBV7-9 and TRBJ1-1; D is undetermined. Trimming cost V 7 bases and J 10 bases, with 13 bases left between them. This CDR3 is built from 11 residues. CDR1 and CDR2 (germline): SEHNR, FQNEAQ (reference sequence). The CDR3 spells CASISAKGAFF. CDR3 in DNA: TGTGCCAGCATTAGCGCGAAGGGAGCTTTCTTT.

This chain connects TRBV5-1 to TRBJ2-7; D perhaps matches TRBD1 (5 bases). Trimming removed 6 bases at V and 3 bases at J, with 10 bases between. Germline V gives CDR1 SGHRS, CDR2 YFSETQ. The CDR3 covers 12 residues. This CDR3 reads CASKQDHYEQYF. The CDR3 region has the DNA TGCGCCAGCAAACAGGACCACTACGAGCAGTACTTC.

This clonotype has a count of ten or more. The rearrangement uses TRBV4-1 and TRBJ1-2, with 7 bases aligning to TRBD1. V was clipped by 2 bases and J by 5 bases; unmatched bases: 23. Germline-derived CDR1 and CDR2 are MGHRA and YSYEKL. This CDR3 spans 20 amino acids. The CDR3 sequence: CASSQSGAGTSGGRRYGYTF. For the CDR3, the DNA is TGCGCCAGCAGCCAATCAGGGGCTGGGACTTCAGGGGGTAGGAGATATGGCTACACCTTC.

This chain joins TRBV19 and TRBJ2-5, with 9 bases lining up with TRBD1. This CDR3 comprises 17 residues. Germline-derived CDR1 and CDR2 are LNHDA and SQIVND (reference sequence). V lost 6 bases, J lost 1 base, and 12 bases stayed unmatched. CDR3 in DNA: TGTGCCAGTAGCCTCGGACAGGGGCCAAGGGGCCAAGAGACCCAGTACTTC. Translated, it gives CASSLGQGPRGQETQYF.

This clonotype was observed a few times. The chain recombines TRBV29-1 with TRBJ2-7; D possibly corresponds to TRBD1 (6 bases). The CDR3 runs 14 residues. From germline, CDR1 is SQVTM and CDR2 ANQGSEA. V lost 6 bases to trimming and J lost 0 bases, with 15 bases between them. Here the CDR3 reads CSVPNRDTSYEQYF. In DNA form, the CDR3 reads TGCAGCGTCCCTAACCGGGACACCTCCTACGAGCAGTACTTC.

This clonotype showed up just a few times. V usage is TRBV3-1 and J usage is TRBJ2-5; 7 nucleotides line up with TRBD2. The CDR3 is 17 residues long. CDR1 and CDR2 from the germline V gene are LGHDT and YNNKEL (reference sequence). V lost 1 base and J lost 9; bases outside the gene matches: 17. For the CDR3, the DNA is TGTGCCAGCAGCCAAGGATTCCGGGGCCTAGCGGTAAGCCCCCAGTACTTC. Amino acid sequence: CASSQGFRGLAVSPQYF.

Only a few counts were recorded for this clonotype. The V gene is TRBV27, the J gene TRBJ2-1; TRBD1 aligns across 8 bases. Trimming at V came to 6 bases and at J to 0 bases, leaving 4 bases not matched to a gene. The CDR3 runs to 15 residues. The germline gives CDR1 MNHEY, CDR2 SMNVEV (reference sequence). CDR3 in amino acids: CASRQDRGSYNEQFF. CDR3 nucleotide sequence: TGTGCCAGCAGACAAGACAGGGGCTCCTACAATGAGCAGTTCTTC.

This clonotype was observed many times. This chain uses TRBV12-3 or TRBV12-4 with TRBJ2-5; 7 bases map to TRBD1. J gave up 4 bases and V 5 bases, and 4 bases lay outside the gene matches. The CDR3 consists of 13 residues. The CDR3 protein is CASSQGVLETQYF. The DNA of the CDR3 is TGTGCCAGCAGTCAGGGGGTGTTAGAGACCCAGTACTTC.

This clonotype occurred many times. The rearrangement joins TRBV12-3 or TRBV12-4 to TRBJ1-2; 9 bases line up with TRBD1. V lost 3 bases to trimming and J lost 7 bases; unmatched junction nucleotides: 12. CDR3 size: 16 residues. CDR3 nucleotide sequence: TGTGCCAGCAGTTTCCAATCGGGACAGGGAACTTTTGGCTACACCTTC. It translates to CASSFQSGQGTFGYTF.

This clonotype came up many times. The V call is TRBV19, the J call TRBJ2-5; TRBD2 aligns across 7 bases. The CDR3 extends over 14 amino acids. Germline-derived CDR1 and CDR2 are LNHDA and SQIVND (reference sequence). V was clipped by 8 bases and J by 3 bases; unmatched bases: 9. The CDR3 coding sequence is TGTGCCAGTGCTCCGGGACTACCAAAAGAGACCCAGTACTTC. Translation: CASAPGLPKETQYF.

This clonotype was observed at least ten times. V and J are TRBV6-6 and TRBJ2-3; TRBD1 matches at 7 bases. The CDR3 spans 14 residues. The germline gives CDR1 MNHNY, CDR2 SVGAGI (reference sequence). Trimming removed 5 bases from V and 1 base from J; junction bases left unmatched: 3. CDR3 sequence: CASSEGAGTDTQYF. Here the CDR3 DNA reads TGTGCCAGCAGTGAGGGGGCGGGCACAGATACGCAGTATTTT.

This clonotype has just one count. This rearrangement joins TRBV29-1 to TRBJ2-7; TRBD2 is a possible D gene (7 bases). The V end lost 6 bases, the J end lost 0 bases, and 15 bases lay between the germline ends. This CDR3 comprises 14 residues. Germline-derived CDR1 and CDR2 are SQVTM and ANQGSEA. The CDR3 coding sequence is TGCAGCGTGTCTACGAGGGGGGGCTCCTACGAGCAGTACTTC. This gives the protein CSVSTRGGSYEQYF.

The table lists this clonotype with many counts. The chain has TRBV10-2 and TRBJ2-7; unclear D gene. This CDR3 comprises 13 residues. V was pared by 6 bases and J by 5 bases, with 14 bases between. The germline V gene has CDR1 WSHSY and CDR2 SAAADI. The CDR3 nucleotides are TGCGCCAGCAGCGGCCCGGGCCCGCACGAGCAGTACTTC. It specifies CASSGPGPHEQYF.

This clonotype was counted at least ten times. The chain couples TRBV6-6 to TRBJ1-6; D remains ambiguous. The CDR3 is 18 residues long. Germline CDR1 is MNHNY and CDR2 is SVGAGI (reference sequence). Trimming took 5 bases from V and 0 from J, leaving 17 bases between them. The CDR3 sequence: CASSHGPGDGSYNSPLHF. The CDR3 nucleotides read TGTGCCAGCAGTCACGGGCCGGGCGACGGCTCCTATAATTCACCCCTCCACTTT.

This clonotype was counted a few times. This chain uses TRBV24-1 with TRBJ2-2, with TRBD2 matching 10 bases. The germline V gene encodes CDR1 KGHDR and CDR2 SFDVKD. After removal of 0 bases from V and 4 bases from J, the junction contained 7 bases not matched to a gene. The CDR3 contains 18 residues. CDR3 nucleotides: TGTGCCACCAGTGATTTGCCTAGCGGGGGAGAAAGCACCGGGGAGCTGTTTTTT. It encodes CATSDLPSGGESTGELFF.

This clonotype was detected only a few times. The J gene is TRBJ2-3, the V gene TRBV9, with TRBD1 matching over 8 bases. In germline, CDR1 is SGDLS, CDR2 YYNGEE. With 4 bases clipped from V and 6 bases from J, the junction kept 16 bases outside the gene matches. The CDR3 contains 17 residues. For the CDR3, the DNA is TGTGCCAGCAGCCTAAGGGGGGCAGGGGGCGTTTCGGATACGCAGTATTTT. It specifies CASSLRGAGGVSDTQYF.

The chain employs TRBV18 and TRBJ2-7, with 9 bases fitting TRBD1. Germline assignment: CDR1 KGHSH and CDR2 LQKENI. This CDR3 spans 14 amino acids. Trimming removed 6 bases from V and 5 bases from J; junction bases left unmatched: 8. Here the CDR3 DNA reads TGTGCCAGCTCGGCCGGGACAGGGTTCAACGAGCAGTACTTC. It codes for CASSAGTGFNEQYF.

This clonotype has a handful of counts. This sequence joins TRBV7-9 and TRBJ1-2; D is unresolved. Per germline, CDR1 SEHNR and CDR2 FQNEAQ (reference sequence). The length of the CDR3 is 16 residues. Deletions cut 5 bases from V and 5 bases from J, with 21 bases between. For the CDR3, the DNA is TGTGCCAGCAGCCCTGGCGCAGTGGGAGGAGAATATGGCTACACCTTC. It yields the protein CASSPGAVGGEYGYTF. The whole variable domain, filled in from reference TRBV7-9 and TRBJ1-2, reads DTGVSQNPRHKITKRGQNVTFRCDPISEHNRLYWYRQTLGQGPEFLTYFQNEAQLEKSRLLSDRFSAERPKGSFSTLEIQRTEQGDSAMYLCASSPGAVGGEYGYTFGSGTRLTVV.

The sample holds many counts of this clonotype. The chain has TRBV6-6 and TRBJ1-5; D uncertain. Looked up from germline, CDR1 is MNHNY and CDR2 is SVGAGI (reference sequence). V dropped 0 bases and J dropped 5 bases, with 5 bases sitting between them. CDR3 size: 13 residues. CDR3 residues: CASSYSPDQPQHF. In DNA form, the CDR3 reads TGTGCCAGCAGTTACTCACCAGATCAGCCCCAGCATTTT.

This clonotype was seen many times. This sequence joins TRBV19 and TRBJ2-1; 14 bases are shared with TRBD2. Germline assignment: CDR1 LNHDA and CDR2 SQIVND (reference sequence). With V trimmed by 3 bases and J by 4 bases, 11 bases remained unmatched. The CDR3 runs to 19 residues. The DNA of the CDR3 is TGTGCCAGTAGTATCTTGTCAGGACTAGCGGGGGGCCCATACAATGAGCAGTTCTTC. This gives the protein CASSILSGLAGGPYNEQFF.

This clonotype was counted ten times or more. The chain is built from TRBV18 and TRBJ2-5, with D tentatively TRBD2 (6 bases). Trimming pared 8 bases from V and 2 bases from J, leaving 12 bases between. Germline CDR1 and CDR2: KGHSH and LQKENI. The CDR3 covers 13 residues. CDR3 in amino acids: CASTRSGQETQYF. CDR3 DNA: TGTGCCAGCACGAGAAGCGGGCAAGAGACCCAGTACTTC.

This clonotype was recorded many times. This chain joins TRBV7-9 and TRBJ2-7, with D maybe TRBD2 (6 bases). Germline CDR1 SEHNR, CDR2 FQNEAQ (reference sequence). V lost 4 bases and J 7 bases, leaving 17 bases between the germline ends. This CDR3 has 14 amino acids. The CDR3 DNA follows: TGTGCCAGCAGCTCCGATTCAAAAGGAGGGGAGCAGTACTTC. Amino acid sequence: CASSSDSKGGEQYF.

V and J are TRBV5-1 and TRBJ2-1, with D possibly TRBD1 on 5 matching bases. V was trimmed by 2 bases and J by 3 bases, leaving 6 bases between them. Germline CDR1 reads SGHRS; CDR2 reads YFSETQ. CDR3 length: 13 amino acids. CDR3 sequence reads: CASSLGDYNEQFF. The CDR3 DNA sequence: TGCGCCAGCAGCTTAGGGGACTACAATGAGCAGTTCTTC.

This clonotype was detected many times. The chain carries TRBV6-6 and TRBJ1-5; the D gene is possibly TRBD1 (6 bases). With 5 bases removed from V and 7 bases from J, the gap between germline ends came to 21 bases. Germline lookup yields CDR1 MNHNY and CDR2 SVGAGI (reference sequence). The CDR3 extends over 16 amino acids. The DNA for the CDR3 is TGTGCCAGCAGTCCACGCCTCGGCAGGGGCTGGCAGCCCCAGCATTTT. Translation gives CASSPRLGRGWQPQHF.

In this sample, this clonotype turned up many times. The rearrangement links TRBV20-1 to TRBJ2-5; D not resolved. V lost 6 bases to trimming and J lost 5 bases, with 10 bases between them. Per the germline V gene, CDR1 is DFQATT and CDR2 is SNEGSKA (reference sequence). The CDR3 contains 11 residues. The CDR3 loop is CSAPSAETQYF. The CDR3 DNA reads TGCAGTGCCCCCTCAGCGGAGACCCAGTACTTC.

This clonotype was found a few times. The J gene is TRBJ2-2, the V gene TRBV5-1; D gene uncertain. Germline lookup yields CDR1 SGHRS and CDR2 YFSETQ. CDR3 length: 13 amino acids. Trimming stripped 3 bases from V and 3 bases from J, with 6 bases between. CDR3 residues: CASSSIYTGELFF. The CDR3 DNA reads TGCGCCAGCAGCTCAATTTACACCGGGGAGCTGTTTTTT.

The CDR3 loop is CSAYRTENYGYTF. The DNA of the CDR3 is TGCAGTGCCTACAGGACAGAGAACTATGGCTACACCTTC. The chain couples TRBV20-1 to TRBJ1-2; a weak D match, TRBD1 (6 bases). Trimming removed 6 bases at V and 2 bases at J, with 13 bases between. The CDR3 has 13 residues. Germline assignment: CDR1 DFQATT and CDR2 SNEGSKA (reference sequence).

This clonotype was detected ten times or more. The chain carries TRBV4-1 and TRBJ2-2; TRBD2 is a possible D gene (5 bases). CDR1 and CDR2 (germline): MGHRA, YSYEKL. The CDR3 has 15 residues. Trimming stripped 3 bases from V and 4 bases from J, with 12 bases between. In DNA form, the CDR3 reads TGCGCCAGCAGCCACCCGGGAAGGGTCACCGGGGAGCTGTTTTTT. This codes for CASSHPGRVTGELFF.